Given below is one T cell receptor (beta chain) in context. Antigen unknown. The sample comes from a study of blood T cells in healthy people across ages. The study's findings and limits: The CMV status of each donor remained undetermined, and this could have confounded shifts in expanded clonotypes. Observed TCR beta diversity per million T cells went down as age went up. This fall followed a roughly linear course with age.

Alongside a J-beta primer mix, a sample-barcoded 5' primer served in a second PCR lasting about 7 to 12 cycles. The authors tagged each cDNA molecule using a template-switch adaptor with 12 random nucleotides. Every sample produced at least 2.5 million CDR3-containing paired-end reads. In TCRdb, the 5' RACE reads were re-called with MiXCR into one record per CDR3 protein. The table records hundreds of thousands of distinct CDR3 sequences, roughly 25% of them present only once. In addition, the sample was reused for a study of T cells of mothers and their children.

Sample: blood. The sequence came from a boy between 5 and 17 years old in good health.

The CDR3 sequence is CASSSSPGYRAETQYF. DNA of the CDR3: TGTGCCAGCAGTTCCAGCCCGGGGTACAGGGCAGAGACCCAGTACTTC. The rearrangement joins TRBV6-2 or TRBV6-3 to TRBJ2-5, with a weak D call TRBD1 (6 bases). The CDR3 sequence is 16 residues long. Germline V gives CDR1 MNHEY, CDR2 SVGEGT. Trimming took off 4 bases at V and 4 bases at J, with 19 bases between the two ends.